The subject of this entry is one T cell receptor (beta chain). As yet, its antigen is unknown. These data come from a study of monozygotic twins with inflammatory bowel disease. Whole-study results and caveats: Limited power may explain why concordant and discordant twins showed no difference in repertoire similarity. A single strong IBD-associated signal or clonotype was not supported by the findings.

TCRdb re-called the 5' RACE reads and catalogs CDR3 proteins one per entry, DNA excluded. This sample lists approximately 160,000 distinct CDR3 sequences; its ten largest clones have less than 8%. Germline V gene lookup returns CDR1 DFQATT and CDR2 SNEGSKA (reference sequence). This CDR3 comprises 14 residues. The clonotype originates from a human donor with ulcerative colitis or Crohn's disease, or a healthy co-twin of an affected twin (not recorded which). The chain combines TRBV20-1 with TRBJ2-3; TCRdb lists TRBD2, though no DNA is available to test this call. The sample taken for sequencing was blood. The CDR3 protein is CSARSGVSTDTQYF.